These T cell receptor beta chains were read from a single sample in a study of early T cells in non-severe SARS-CoV-2 infection. From the 5' RACE reads, TCRdb called clonotypes with MiXCR, one entry per CDR3 protein. The profile covers 42,000 or so distinct CDR3 sequences, with approximately 6.2% appearing a single time and around 8% taken by the ten largest. The sequences come from whole blood, collected at baseline. The receptor source for this set is an adult who was a healthcare worker with PCR-confirmed SARS-CoV-2 infection or an uninfected control (not recorded which). CDR3s include the opening cysteine and the closing phenylalanine or tryptophan.

v_call cdr3_aa
TRBV11-2 CASSLGGLRMDTQYF
TRBV20-1 CSATEGHQPQHF
TRBV20-1 CSARAPIPRGPNQPQHF
TRBV24-1 CATSDSTERTDTQYF
TRBV7-2 CASSLTSGGAGDTQYF
TRBV12-3/TRBV12-4 CASSWGPNTEAFF
TRBV18 CASRKLESSGNTIYF
TRBV5-4 CASSLGGGTGPYEQYF
TRBV20-1 CSARGQGHEQFF
TRBV7-9 CASSQGTDAFF
TRBV6-2/TRBV6-3 CASSYEGDYGYTF
TRBV7-9 CASSLSREATLYEQYF
TRBV5-4 CASSLGGDDEQYF
TRBV28 CASSSNRGSYNEQFF
TRBV10-1 CASNLSYEQYF
TRBV4-1 CASSQDRRRPNYGYTF
TRBV3-1 CASSQDTSISGANVLTF
TRBV7-9 CASSSGTGGYYGYTF
TRBV6-6 CASSYGGGMNTEAFF
TRBV20-1 CSGGQAERGNTEAFF
TRBV2 CASERRTVSYGYTF
TRBV7-9 CASSPRDSLQPQHF
TRBV6-2/TRBV6-3 CASSTTRSSYEQYF
TRBV12-3/TRBV12-4 CASRSYRVGDTQYF
TRBV4-2 CASSQAQDRTSYEQYF
TRBV5-4 CASISVGTDTQYF
TRBV27 CASSPPGLAITDTQYF
TRBV2 CASSDEETQYF
TRBV7-9 CASSLTPSDYEQYF
TRBV6-5 CASSRRLAGTGVQETQYF
TRBV7-2 CASSLEGQTQYF
TRBV12-3/TRBV12-4 CASSQRLAGVNEQFF
TRBV29-1 CSGSRGTYNEQFF
TRBV19 CASSIGRNEQFF
TRBV7-9 CASSSPRDASERSSYNEQFF
TRBV10-1 CASSRGGSYEQYF
TRBV20-1 CSAPGTLPYEQYF
TRBV7-2 CASSLGLPNTGELFF
TRBV7-2 CASSRSEYGYTF
TRBV15 CATSKGGTEAFF
TRBV30 CACRRKSLKSSYNSPLHF
TRBV5-4 CASSPDRVGGYTF
TRBV30 CAWNQLGVEQFF
TRBV12-3/TRBV12-4 CASSLKSGSSPLHF
TRBV3-1 CASSQAPWRNTGELFF
TRBV5-1 CASRLHYEQYF
TRBV5-5 CASERQPPGTQYF
TRBV4-3 CASSQLGRNNEQFF
TRBV29-1 CSGRTSRTQYF
TRBV12-3/TRBV12-4 CASSLVLSAGGDKNIQYF
TRBV29-1 CSVVGQGLSYGYTF
TRBV15 CATSRDAARDEQYF